The rows below give T cell receptor beta chains drawn from one sample of a study of blood T cell repertoires in COVID-19. Method: immunoSEQ multiplex PCR; TCRdb's copy keeps in-frame clones and lacks some. Of approximately 150,000 clones in the sample, 75% to 90% are singletons; the top ten hold under 15%. The sequencing input was peripheral blood. These receptor sequences come from a man aged 18 to 30 with COVID-19, enrolled during active disease. Both conserved end residues are part of each CDR3. D genes are given only for firm matches. Clone size is given for some rows only: seen once, a few or many times, or a class if the clone is expanded.

d_gene: TRBD1; j_gene: TRBJ1-2; abundance: many; v_gene: TRBV27; CDR3nt: TGTGCCAGCAGGAGGGACAGCTTTTTCGGCTACACCTTC; CDR3aa: CASRRDSFFGYTF
d_gene: TRBD1; j_gene: TRBJ2-2; abundance: -; v_gene: TRBV19; CDR3nt: TGTGCCAGTAGTAAACTACAGGGGGCCTCGAACACCGGGGAGCTGTTTTTT; CDR3aa: CASSKLQGASNTGELFF
d_gene: TRBD1; j_gene: TRBJ1-3; abundance: few; v_gene: TRBV11-2; CDR3nt: TGTGCCAGCAGCTTAGGACAGGGTAACACCATATATTTT; CDR3aa: CASSLGQGNTIYF
d_gene: TRBD2; j_gene: TRBJ2-1; abundance: few; v_gene: TRBV7-9; CDR3nt: TGTGCCAGCAGCCCGGGACTAGCGGGGGCCTACAATGAGCAGTTCTTC; CDR3aa: CASSPGLAGAYNEQFF
d_gene: -; j_gene: TRBJ2-7; abundance: -; v_gene: TRBV6-5; CDR3nt: TGTGCCAGCAGCCAACTAGGGAGCTCCTACGAGCAGTACTTC; CDR3aa: CASSQLGSSYEQYF
d_gene: TRBD2; j_gene: TRBJ2-1; abundance: -; v_gene: TRBV6-2/TRBV6-3; CDR3nt: TGTGCCAGCAGTTACTCCTGGACTAGATTGGATGAGCAGTTCTTC; CDR3aa: CASSYSWTRLDEQFF
d_gene: TRBD1; j_gene: TRBJ1-1; abundance: -; v_gene: TRBV5-5; CDR3nt: TGTGCCAGCAGCTTGGGCGACAGGGGGCTAGTAGCTTTCTTT; CDR3aa: CASSLGDRGLVAFF
d_gene: TRBD2; j_gene: TRBJ2-7; abundance: -; v_gene: TRBV28; CDR3nt: TGTGCCAGCAGTCCCTTCCCCCTAGCGGGAAAATACGAGCAGTACTTC; CDR3aa: CASSPFPLAGKYEQYF
d_gene: TRBD2; j_gene: TRBJ2-1; abundance: -; v_gene: TRBV7-6; CDR3nt: TGTGCCAGCAGCTTATTAGCGGGAGGGCCCTCTACTAACAATGAGCAGTTCTTC; CDR3aa: CASSLLAGGPSTNNEQFF
d_gene: TRBD2; j_gene: TRBJ2-3; abundance: -; v_gene: TRBV5-6; CDR3nt: TGTGCCAGCAGCCCCCAGCGGGAGGGCCTGAGGTTAGATACGCAGTATTTT; CDR3aa: CASSPQREGLRLDTQYF
d_gene: TRBD1; j_gene: TRBJ1-2; abundance: -; v_gene: TRBV19; CDR3nt: TGTGCCAGTAGTACCGACAGGGGTAACTATGGCTACACCTTC; CDR3aa: CASSTDRGNYGYTF
d_gene: TRBD2; j_gene: TRBJ2-1; abundance: -; v_gene: TRBV13; CDR3nt: TGTGCCAGCAGTTCCCCCGGGACTAGCGGGAGTGAGCAGTTCTTC; CDR3aa: CASSSPGTSGSEQFF
d_gene: -; j_gene: TRBJ2-1; abundance: -; v_gene: TRBV6-5; CDR3nt: TGTGCCAGCAGTTACGAACGGAGGAGCTCCTACAATGAGCAGTTCTTC; CDR3aa: CASSYERRSSYNEQFF
d_gene: -; j_gene: TRBJ2-7; abundance: -; v_gene: TRBV2; CDR3nt: TGTGCCGTTGGACTGAGTCCGGGGGAGCAGTACTTC; CDR3aa: CAVGLSPGEQYF
d_gene: -; j_gene: TRBJ1-1; abundance: -; v_gene: TRBV4-2; CDR3nt: TGTGCCAGCAGCCAAGAGGGGGGATGGGACACTGAAGCTTTCTTT; CDR3aa: CASSQEGGWDTEAFF
d_gene: -; j_gene: TRBJ2-2; abundance: -; v_gene: TRBV5-1; CDR3nt: TGCGCCAGCAGCTTGATTCGGGAGCGATACGCGAACACCGGGGAGCTGTTTTTT; CDR3aa: CASSLIRERYANTGELFF
d_gene: TRBD2; j_gene: TRBJ2-7; abundance: -; v_gene: TRBV13; CDR3nt: TGTGCCAGCAGACGTGGGAGGGACGAGCAGTACTTC; CDR3aa: CASRRGRDEQYF
d_gene: -; j_gene: TRBJ2-3; abundance: -; v_gene: TRBV7-6; CDR3nt: TGTGCCAGCAGCTTAGTTCGCCTTCAAAAAACAACCACAGATACGCAGTATTTT; CDR3aa: CASSLVRLQKTTTDTQYF
d_gene: -; j_gene: TRBJ1-2; abundance: -; v_gene: TRBV30; CDR3nt: TGTGCCTGGACTCCGTCGAGGGTGAACTATGGCTACACCTTC; CDR3aa: CAWTPSRVNYGYTF
d_gene: -; j_gene: TRBJ1-2; abundance: -; v_gene: TRBV12-3/TRBV12-4; CDR3nt: TGTGCCAGCAGTTTTTTCGGTGGCTACACCTTC; CDR3aa: CASSFFGGYTF
d_gene: -; j_gene: TRBJ2-1; abundance: -; v_gene: TRBV25-1; CDR3nt: TGTGCCAGCAGCGAACAGGGACTGGGGGACAATGAGCAGTTCTTC; CDR3aa: CASSEQGLGDNEQFF
d_gene: TRBD2; j_gene: TRBJ2-7; abundance: few; v_gene: TRBV4-1; CDR3nt: TGCGCCAGCAGCCAAGGACTAGCTGGCGAGCAGTACTTC; CDR3aa: CASSQGLAGEQYF
d_gene: TRBD1; j_gene: TRBJ2-5; abundance: -; v_gene: TRBV2; CDR3nt: TGTGCCAGCAGTAGATCAGGGGGCCAAGAGACCCAGTACTTC; CDR3aa: CASSRSGGQETQYF
d_gene: TRBD1; j_gene: TRBJ2-7; abundance: -; v_gene: TRBV5-8; CDR3nt: TGTGCCAGCAGCGTCGGACAGGGGACCCCTAAGGAGCAGTACTTC; CDR3aa: CASSVGQGTPKEQYF
d_gene: -; j_gene: TRBJ2-2; abundance: -; v_gene: TRBV6-5; CDR3nt: TGTGCCAGCAGAATTCCCGACACCGGGGAGCTGTTTTTT; CDR3aa: CASRIPDTGELFF
d_gene: -; j_gene: TRBJ2-7; abundance: -; v_gene: TRBV29-1; CDR3nt: TGCAGCGTCGGGGGACAGACCTACGAGCAGTACTTC; CDR3aa: CSVGGQTYEQYF
d_gene: TRBD2; j_gene: TRBJ2-3; abundance: -; v_gene: TRBV5-1; CDR3nt: TGCGCCAGCAGCGAGAGCGGGACGGCTCCAGATACGCAGTATTTT; CDR3aa: CASSESGTAPDTQYF
d_gene: -; j_gene: TRBJ2-3; abundance: once; v_gene: TRBV3-1/TRBV3-2; CDR3nt: TGTGCCAGCAGCCAAGAGTCGACGGGGGGCACAGATACGCAGTATTTT; CDR3aa: CASSQESTGGTDTQYF
d_gene: TRBD2; j_gene: TRBJ2-1; abundance: -; v_gene: TRBV11-2; CDR3nt: TGTGCCAGCAGCTTAGGGCTTAGCGGGAGACGCATTGAGCAGTTCTTC; CDR3aa: CASSLGLSGRRIEQFF
d_gene: TRBD1; j_gene: TRBJ2-2; abundance: once; v_gene: TRBV14; CDR3nt: TGTGCCAGCAGCCGGACAGGGGGCCTTTCGGGGGAGCTGTTTTTT; CDR3aa: CASSRTGGLSGELFF
d_gene: TRBD1; j_gene: TRBJ2-7; abundance: once; v_gene: TRBV5-1; CDR3nt: TGCGCCAGCAGCCTGGGACAGGGAAGGAACGAGCAGTACTTC; CDR3aa: CASSLGQGRNEQYF
d_gene: -; j_gene: TRBJ2-7; abundance: -; v_gene: TRBV4-2; CDR3nt: TGTGCCAGCAGCCATGAGCGGTCCTACGAGCAGTACTTC; CDR3aa: CASSHERSYEQYF
d_gene: -; j_gene: TRBJ1-2; abundance: -; v_gene: TRBV9; CDR3nt: TGTGCCAGCAGCGTAGTCCCAGGGGCGATATCTTATGGCTACACCTTC; CDR3aa: CASSVVPGAISYGYTF
d_gene: -; j_gene: TRBJ2-1; abundance: -; v_gene: TRBV27; CDR3nt: TGTGCCAGCAGTTTACGGGGGACCACTAATGAGCAGTTCTTC; CDR3aa: CASSLRGTTNEQFF
d_gene: -; j_gene: TRBJ1-5; abundance: -; v_gene: TRBV7-2; CDR3nt: TGTGCCAGCAGACTGGACATTTCTAGCAATCAGCCCCAGCATTTT; CDR3aa: CASRLDISSNQPQHF
d_gene: -; j_gene: TRBJ2-1; abundance: -; v_gene: TRBV3-1/TRBV3-2; CDR3nt: TGTGCCAGCAGCCAAACGGGAGTAACCTACAATGAGCAGTTCTTC; CDR3aa: CASSQTGVTYNEQFF
d_gene: TRBD1; j_gene: TRBJ2-7; abundance: -; v_gene: TRBV11-3; CDR3nt: TGTGCCAGCAGCTCATCCGGGACAGGGGTCTACGAGCAGTACTTC; CDR3aa: CASSSSGTGVYEQYF
d_gene: TRBD1; j_gene: TRBJ2-7; abundance: -; v_gene: TRBV5-4; CDR3nt: TGTGCCAGCAGCTTGGGACAGGGGGCCGGATACGAGCAGTACTTC; CDR3aa: CASSLGQGAGYEQYF
d_gene: TRBD2; j_gene: TRBJ2-3; abundance: -; v_gene: TRBV30; CDR3nt: TGTGCCTGGAGTGTAACCGGGACTAGCGATTCGTATTTT; CDR3aa: CAWSVTGTSDSYF
d_gene: -; j_gene: TRBJ2-7; abundance: -; v_gene: TRBV18; CDR3nt: TGTGCCAGCTCACCACCGGTGGGCCACGAGCAGTACTTC; CDR3aa: CASSPPVGHEQYF
d_gene: TRBD2; j_gene: TRBJ2-7; abundance: -; v_gene: TRBV28; CDR3nt: TGTGCCAGCAGTTCCCCAGCCATAGCGGGAGTTCGCGACGAGCAGTACTTC; CDR3aa: CASSSPAIAGVRDEQYF
d_gene: -; j_gene: TRBJ2-1; abundance: -; v_gene: TRBV19; CDR3nt: TGTGCCAGTAGCACAGGTCCTAGCTCCTACAATGAGCAGTTCTTC; CDR3aa: CASSTGPSSYNEQFF
d_gene: -; j_gene: TRBJ2-6; abundance: -; v_gene: TRBV27; CDR3nt: TGTGCCAGCAGCCGTATGGCCCCTCCGTCTGGGGCCAACGTCCTGACTTTC; CDR3aa: CASSRMAPPSGANVLTF
d_gene: TRBD1; j_gene: TRBJ2-7; abundance: -; v_gene: TRBV6-6; CDR3nt: TGTGCCAGCAGTTACTCGGGACAGCCCCTCTACGAGCAGTACTTC; CDR3aa: CASSYSGQPLYEQYF
d_gene: TRBD2; j_gene: TRBJ2-2; abundance: -; v_gene: TRBV18; CDR3nt: TGTGCCAGCCCGCGTAGCGGGGGAACCGGGGAGCTGTTTTTT; CDR3aa: CASPRSGGTGELFF
d_gene: -; j_gene: TRBJ2-2; abundance: -; v_gene: TRBV6-2/TRBV6-3; CDR3nt: TGTGCCAGCAGTTATGCCCCGCCAGGGAACACCGGGGAGCTGTTTTTT; CDR3aa: CASSYAPPGNTGELFF
d_gene: -; j_gene: TRBJ2-1; abundance: few; v_gene: TRBV11-3; CDR3nt: TGTGCCAGCAGCTTTGGCGGGATCGGCTACAATGAGCAGTTCTTC; CDR3aa: CASSFGGIGYNEQFF